These 6 T cell receptor beta chains originate from one sample sequenced in a study of CD8+ T cells in alopecia areata. Extracted from the samples, RNA was reverse transcribed into cDNA to serve as the sequencing template. Using immunoSEQ multiplex PCR, the repertoire was profiled, and TCRdb retains in-frame clones only, with some absent. The sample contains some 210,000 clones, around 62% of which appear only once. Sample: CD4+ T cells sorted from blood, taken at week 0. The receptor set was obtained from a human donor with alopecia areata.

The gene calls are TRBV5-1 and TRBJ2-6, with D unclear. This CDR3 has 16 amino acids. Germline V lookup: CDR1 SGHRS, CDR2 YFSETQ. Trimming stripped 1 base from V and 0 bases from J, with 8 bases between. The CDR3 region has the DNA TGCGCCAGCAGCTTGAGCCCAAGCTCTGGGGCCAACGTCCTGACTTTC. It translates to CASSLSPSSGANVLTF.

This clone appeared once. The chain links TRBV29-1 to TRBJ1-2; 8 positions agree with TRBD1. The CDR3 runs to 12 residues. V dropped 6 bases and J dropped 8; count of bases not matched to a gene: 8. From germline, CDR1 is SQVTM and CDR2 ANQGSEA. The CDR3 nucleotides read TGCAGCGTATCGACAGGGGAAGTAGGCTACACCTTC. It encodes CSVSTGEVGYTF. Using reference TRBV29-1 and TRBJ1-2 for the parts outside the CDR3, the full variable domain is SAVISQKPSRDICQRGTSLTIQCQVDSQVTMMFWYRQQPGQSLTLIATANQGSEATYESGFVIDKFPISRPNLTFSTLTVSNMSPEDSSIYLCSVSTGEVGYTFGSGTRLTVV.

The chain is built from TRBV30 and TRBJ2-6; D unclear. Trimming removed 4 bases at V and 12 bases at J, with 13 bases between. CDR1 is GTSNPN and CDR2 is SVGIG in the germline V gene (reference sequence). CDR3 length equals 12 residues. The DNA of the CDR3 is TGTGCCTGGACACCTGAGCAGAGCGTCCTGACTTTC. Residues: CAWTPEQSVLTF.

The chain joins TRBV7-3 to TRBJ1-1, with no clear D. Germline V gene sequence: CDR1 SGHTA, CDR2 FQGTGA. The CDR3 is made up of 13 amino acids. The ends were cut back, 1 base at V and 3 bases at J, with 6 bases in the middle. The CDR3, as DNA: TGTGCCAGCAGCTTAAACGTGGACACTGAAGCTTTCTTT. This translates into CASSLNVDTEAFF.

This rearrangement joins TRBV18 to TRBJ1-1; TRBD1 matches at 7 bases. Germline assignment: CDR1 KGHSH and CDR2 LQKENI. V lost 3 bases and J lost 1; bases outside the gene matches: 2. The length of the CDR3 is 14 residues. CDR3 in amino acids: CASSPWDRNTEAFF. The CDR3 DNA reads TGTGCCAGCTCACCTTGGGACAGGAACACTGAAGCTTTCTTT.

This clone was detected only a few times. This chain links TRBV9 with TRBJ2-3; 7 bases map to TRBD1. Germline trimming cut 4 bases from V and 4 bases from J; bases unmatched to any gene: 12. The CDR3 runs to 16 residues. Germline CDR1 reads SGDLS; CDR2 reads YYNGEE. This chain's CDR3 is CASSPRTGPRADTQYF. The CDR3 nucleotides are TGTGCCAGCAGCCCACGGACAGGCCCAAGGGCAGATACGCAGTATTTT.